The rows below give T cell receptor beta chains drawn from one sample of a study of siplizumab effects on memory and regulatory T cells. Generated by immunoSEQ multiplex PCR, the TCRdb table keeps only in-frame clones and is missing some. The repertoire consists of 50,000 to 70,000 clones, with roughly 96% occurring once and the leading ten covering around 0.086%. The sequenced material came from naive CD8+ T cells sorted from blood. Every receptor here comes from a human donor in good health. Each CDR3 is given with its conserved first and last residue. Fields, in order: D gene, clone size, V gene, J gene, CDR3 protein, CDR3 DNA. The D gene is left open where the match is weak. A row's size may be missing; if present it is once, few, many or a size class.

>-|-|TRBV28|TRBJ2-2
CASSWPGHSGTGELFF
TGTGCCAGCAGTTGGCCGGGACACTCTGGAACCGGGGAGCTGTTTTTT
>-|-|TRBV5-4|TRBJ2-1
CASSWRGAYNEQFF
TGTGCCAGCAGCTGGCGCGGGGCCTACAATGAGCAGTTCTTC
>TRBD1|-|TRBV6-1|TRBJ1-3
CASSRTGPGNTIYF
TGTGCCAGCAGCAGGACAGGGCCTGGAAACACCATATATTTT
>-|-|TRBV9|TRBJ1-4
CASSVGDRSEKLFF
TGTGCCAGCAGCGTAGGAGACAGATCTGAAAAACTGTTTTTT
>-|once|TRBV9|TRBJ2-6
CASSESRQSSSGANVLTF
TGTGCCAGCAGCGAGAGTCGACAGAGTAGCTCTGGGGCCAACGTCCTGACTTTC
>-|-|TRBV6-5|TRBJ1-4
CASSYSYNEKLFF
TGTGCCAGCAGTTACAGTTACAATGAAAAACTGTTTTTT
>-|-|TRBV7-6|TRBJ2-1
CASSFGGSNEQFF
TGTGCCAGCAGCTTTGGGGGGTCCAATGAGCAGTTCTTC
>-|-|TRBV28|TRBJ2-3
CASSFLSTDTQYF
TGTGCCAGCAGTTTTCTCAGCACAGATACGCAGTATTTT
>-|-|TRBV9|TRBJ1-1
CASSADSMNTEAFF
TGTGCCAGCAGCGCGGACAGCATGAACACTGAAGCTTTCTTT
>TRBD1|-|TRBV5-6|TRBJ1-4
CASSLTTGLDEKLFF
TGTGCCAGCAGCTTGACGACAGGGCTAGATGAAAAACTGTTTTTT
>-|-|TRBV4-3|TRBJ1-1
CASSNDMGSVNTEAFF
TGCGCCAGCAGCAACGACATGGGGAGTGTAAACACTGAAGCTTTCTTT
>TRBD1|-|TRBV5-6|TRBJ2-5
CASSSGTGVGETQYF
TGTGCCAGCAGCTCGGGGACAGGGGTTGGGGAGACCCAGTACTTC
>-|-|TRBV6-9|TRBJ2-4
CASSYSGGFEKNIQYF
TGTGCCAGCAGTTATTCAGGTGGGTTTGAAAAAAACATTCAGTACTTC
>TRBD2|once|TRBV27|TRBJ2-5
CASSSRLAGGLETQYF
TGTGCCAGCAGTTCCCGACTAGCGGGGGGGCTAGAGACCCAGTACTTC
>-|-|TRBV15|TRBJ1-1
CATSRDRVANMNTEAFF
TGTGCCACCAGCAGAGATCGGGTAGCTAATATGAACACTGAAGCTTTCTTT
>TRBD2|once|TRBV10-1|TRBJ2-3
CASSYIDPGTSSLSTDTQYF
TGCGCCAGCAGTTATATAGATCCCGGGACTAGCTCCCTTAGCACAGATACGCAGTATTTT
>-|-|TRBV5-1|TRBJ2-7
CASSLTGLSYEQYF
TGCGCCAGCAGCTTGACGGGGCTCTCCTACGAGCAGTACTTC
>-|-|TRBV5-6|TRBJ2-3
CASSFEGPTDTQYF
TGTGCCAGCAGCTTCGAGGGCCCCACAGATACGCAGTATTTT
>TRBD1|-|TRBV4-2|TRBJ1-4
CASSPTGVNEKLFF
TGTGCCAGCAGCCCTACAGGGGTCAATGAAAAACTGTTTTTT
>TRBD2|-|TRBV27|TRBJ2-1
CASSAAGGWGRFF
TGTGCCAGCAGTGCGGCGGGGGGCTGGGGTAGGTTCTTC
>-|-|TRBV28|TRBJ1-5
CASRTVSSNQPQHF
TGTGCCAGCAGAACAGTGTCCAGCAATCAGCCCCAGCATTTT
>TRBD2|-|TRBV7-8|TRBJ2-1
CASSGDTSGAYNEQFF
TGTGCCAGCAGCGGAGATACTAGCGGGGCCTACAATGAGCAGTTCTTC
>-|-|TRBV6-6|TRBJ2-7
CASSYGGSPYEQYF
TGTGCCAGCAGTTACGGGGGCAGCCCCTACGAGCAGTACTTC
>-|-|TRBV7-4|TRBJ1-2
CASSSNQYGYTF
TGTGCCAGCAGCTCTAATCAATATGGCTACACCTTC
>-|-|TRBV29-1|TRBJ2-7
CSVLSGGSYEQYF
TGCAGCGTCCTTTCCGGGGGTTCCTACGAGCAGTACTTC
>-|-|TRBV29-1|TRBJ1-3
CSVEWEGNTIYF
TGCAGCGTTGAGTGGGAAGGAAACACCATATATTTT
>-|-|TRBV5-4|TRBJ2-7
CANVFDEQYF
TGTGCCAACGTTTTCGACGAGCAGTACTTC
>-|-|TRBV29-1|TRBJ1-5
CSVWDSNQPQHF
TGCAGCGTATGGGATAGCAATCAGCCCCAGCATTTT
>-|-|TRBV21-1|TRBJ2-4
CASSKSYGQFLAKNIQYF
TGTGCCAGCAGCAAATCCTATGGACAGTTTCTAGCCAAAAACATTCAGTACTTC
>-|-|TRBV9|TRBJ1-2
CASSVEGTYGYTF
TGTGCCAGCAGCGTAGAAGGGACCTATGGCTACACCTTC
>-|-|TRBV7-3|TRBJ2-7
CASSLVGSSYEQYF
TGTGCCAGCAGCTTAGTGGGCAGCTCCTACGAGCAGTACTTC
>-|-|TRBV10-2|TRBJ2-7
CAATSGYEQYF
TGCGCAGCGACCTCCGGGTACGAGCAGTACTTC
>TRBD2|-|TRBV9|TRBJ2-5
CASGRGDPQETQYF
TGTGCCAGCGGGCGGGGGGATCCACAAGAGACCCAGTACTTC
>-|-|TRBV6-6|TRBJ2-7
CASSYFGGLAYEQYF
TGTGCCAGCAGTTACTTCGGGGGTTTGGCCTACGAGCAGTACTTC
>-|-|TRBV5-4|TRBJ2-2
CASSLYAGELFF
TGTGCCAGCAGCTTGTACGCCGGGGAGCTGTTTTTT
>-|-|TRBV2|TRBJ2-5
CASSEGQGGETQYF
TGTGCCAGCAGTGAAGGACAGGGAGGGGAGACCCAGTACTTC
>TRBD1|-|TRBV25-1|TRBJ2-1
CASSPGQGEGEQFF
TGTGCCAGCAGCCCCGGACAGGGGGAGGGTGAGCAGTTCTTC